This T cell receptor beta chain derives from a study of blood T cell repertoires in COVID-19. Assay used: immunoSEQ multiplex PCR; TCRdb lists only in-frame clones, some missing. The table has approximately 70,000 clones, around 85% seen once; the top ten hold approximately 35%. The CDR3 length is 16 residues. Deletions cut 6 bases from V and 0 bases from J, with 16 bases between. CDR1 SGDLS and CDR2 YYNGEE come from the germline V gene. Specimen: peripheral blood. This TCR was sampled from an elderly woman with active or convalescent COVID-19. The chain combines TRBV9 with TRBJ1-3; D gene ambiguous. The CDR3 region has the DNA TGTGCCAGCACCCCCCGGGGAGACTACTCTGGAAACACCATATATTTT. Translation: CASTPRGDYSGNTIYF.